Listed below are T cell receptor beta chains from one sample, sequenced in a study of sequential checkpoint blockade in melanoma. Here immunoSEQ multiplex PCR was the method, and the copy in TCRdb shows in-frame clones only, minus some. The sample yields roughly 2,200 clones, around a third seen once. The sample consisted of tumor tissue (inferred from file names), taken from a patient given nivolumab and ipilimumab in sequence. The receptors here all came from a human donor with melanoma. CDR3s include the opening cysteine and the closing phenylalanine or tryptophan. D genes are given only for firm matches. Not all rows give a size; the values are once, few, many and, for expanded clones, a class.

>TRBV5-1|TRBD1|.|TRBJ2-7
TGCGCCAGCAGCACCGGACAGGGCGCGGGGGAGCAGTACTTC
CASSTGQGAGEQYF
>TRBV6-8|.|few|TRBJ2-2
TGTGCCAGCAGTTTCGAGTCTCGACAGTTCGCGAACACCGGGGAGCTGTTTTTT
CASSFESRQFANTGELFF
>TRBV5-1|.|few|TRBJ1-1
TGCGCCAGCAGCTTGCCTGGGGGCGCGGTCACTGAAGCTTTCTTT
CASSLPGGAVTEAFF
>TRBV29-1|.|.|TRBJ1-1
TGCAGCGCCAAAGGGGGGCCGAACACTGAAGCTTTCTTT
CSAKGGPNTEAFF
>TRBV19|.|.|TRBJ1-5
TGTGCCAGTAACGACCGCAACAGGGCCGGGGGGCTGAATCAGCCCCAGCATTTT
CASNDRNRAGGLNQPQHF
>TRBV9|.|few|TRBJ1-2
TGTGCCAGCAGCGACAGTTACTATGGCTACACCTTC
CASSDSYYGYTF
>TRBV6-8|TRBD1|.|TRBJ1-5
TGTGCCATCAGTGGACAGGAGACCAATCAGCCCCAGCATTTT
CAISGQETNQPQHF
>TRBV6-8|TRBD1|few|TRBJ1-6
TGTGCCAGCAGTCGGGACAGCAGCTCCTATAATTCACCCCTCCACTTT
CASSRDSSSYNSPLHF
>TRBV5-1|TRBD2|.|TRBJ2-7
TGCGCCAGCAGCTTTATAGCGGGAGCGCAAGGCGAGCAGTACTTC
CASSFIAGAQGEQYF
>TRBV25-1|TRBD1|.|TRBJ1-4
TGTGCCAGCAGTATCAGGGGGAGGAAGGGAGAAAAACTGTTTTTT
CASSIRGRKGEKLFF
>TRBV9|.|few|TRBJ2-3
TGTGCCAGCAGCGACCGGGACACCACAGATACGCAGTATTTT
CASSDRDTTDTQYF
>TRBV9|.|.|TRBJ2-5
TGTGCCAGCAGTGCAGGGGTAGGGATCCCAATCCAAGAGACCCAGTACTTC
CASSAGVGIPIQETQYF
>TRBV6-8|TRBD1|few|TRBJ1-4
TGTGCCAGCAGTTCGGGACAGTATAATGAAAAACTGTTTTTT
CASSSGQYNEKLFF
>TRBV19|.|.|TRBJ1-6
TGTGCCAGTAGTATAGACAGGGATAATTCACCCCTCCACTTT
CASSIDRDNSPLHF
>TRBV4-1|.|.|TRBJ2-7
TGCGCCAGCAGCCACAACAGGGACTACTCCTACGAGCAGTACTTC
CASSHNRDYSYEQYF
>TRBV29-1|TRBD1|few|TRBJ1-3
TGCAGCGTACGGGCAGGGGGTGGAAACACCATATATTTT
CSVRAGGGNTIYF
>TRBV12-5|TRBD1|few|TRBJ1-2
TGTGCCAGCGGGACAGGGTGGAACTATGGCTACACCTTC
CASGTGWNYGYTF
>TRBV19|TRBD1|.|TRBJ1-5
TGTGCCAGTAGTATTATAACGGGACAGGGTAGCAATCAGCCCCAGCATTTT
CASSIITGQGSNQPQHF
>TRBV5-1|TRBD1|.|TRBJ1-1
TGCGCCAGCAGCCCAGGGACAGTGAACACTGAAGCTTTCTTT
CASSPGTVNTEAFF
>TRBV11-3|.|.|TRBJ2-7
TGTGCCAGCAGCTTACTCGGGACAAAATCCTACGAGCAGTACTTC
CASSLLGTKSYEQYF
>TRBV5-1|.|.|TRBJ1-1
TGCGCCAGCAGCTTGGGCCGCACTAGGAACACTGAAGCTTTCTTT
CASSLGRTRNTEAFF
>TRBV9|.|large|TRBJ1-4
TGTGCCAGCAGCGTTGGCCGGGAGACAACTAATGAAAAACTGTTTTTT
CASSVGRETTNEKLFF
>TRBV10-3|TRBD1|medium-sized|TRBJ1-2
TGTGCCATCAGTGAGTCGGAGACAGGGGATGGCTACACCTTC
CAISESETGDGYTF
>TRBV6-8|TRBD1|few|TRBJ1-2
TGTGCCAGCAGGACAGGGGTTCACTATGGCTACACCTTC
CASRTGVHYGYTF
>TRBV28|TRBD1|large|TRBJ2-7
TGTGCCAGCAGTTTACAAGGGACAGATTACGAGCAGTACTTC
CASSLQGTDYEQYF
>TRBV19|.|few|TRBJ2-1
TGTGCCAGCCGGCTTTATGAAGGAAATGAGCAGTTCTTC
CASRLYEGNEQFF
>TRBV12-5|.|.|TRBJ1-2
TGTGCCAGCTCCCAGAACTATGGCTACACCTTC
CASSQNYGYTF
>TRBV19|.|.|TRBJ1-5
TGTGCCAGTAGTAGCCCCAACAACCGCGGCCAGCCCCAGCATTTT
CASSSPNNRGQPQHF
>TRBV5-1|TRBD1|.|TRBJ1-1
TGCGCCAGCAGCCCCGTACAGGGGAGCACTGAAGCTTTCTTT
CASSPVQGSTEAFF
>TRBV28|TRBD1|.|TRBJ1-5
TGTGCCAGCAGTGCGGGACAGGGTTGGAGCAATCAGCCCCAGCATTTT
CASSAGQGWSNQPQHF
>TRBV6-8|TRBD1|few|TRBJ2-3
TGTGCCATCTCTCGAGAGGGACAGGGAGGCACAGATACGCAGTATTTT
CAISREGQGGTDTQYF
>TRBV28|.|large|TRBJ2-7
TGTGCCAGCAGTCTAGGAGTCCACGAGCAGTACTTC
CASSLGVHEQYF
>TRBV6-8|.|large|TRBJ2-7
TGTGCCAGCAGTTACTCGCTTTCGAGTTACGAGCAGTACTTC
CASSYSLSSYEQYF
>TRBV9|TRBD2|few|TRBJ2-7
TGTGCCAGCAGTTCCGGACTAGCGGTGCTCGAGCAGTACTTC
CASSSGLAVLEQYF
>TRBV28|.|.|TRBJ2-3
TGTGCCAGCAGTTCGACAGGAGCAACAGATACGCAGTATTTT
CASSSTGATDTQYF
>TRBV11-3|.|.|TRBJ1-4
TGTGCCAGAAGCTTAGAAGTCCGGGCCCGATCAACTAATGAAAAACTGTTTTTT
CARSLEVRARSTNEKLFF
>TRBV7-5|.|.|TRBJ1-1
TGTGCCAGCAGCCCCATTGGGCGGCTGGTTATGAACACTGAAGCTTTCTTT
CASSPIGRLVMNTEAFF
>TRBV23-1|.|once|TRBJ1-5
TGCGCCAGCAGTCCAGTCCGCAGTGCGCACCAGCCCCAGCATTTT
CASSPVRSAHQPQHF
>TRBV7-1|.|.|TRBJ2-1
TGTGCCAGCAGCTTACAGGCGTACAATGAGCAGTTCTTC
CASSLQAYNEQFF
>TRBV18|TRBD2|.|TRBJ2-3
TGTGCCAGCTCACCACCGGGGGCGGGGGGGCGAACAGATACGCAGTATTTT
CASSPPGAGGRTDTQYF
>TRBV11-3|TRBD2|medium-sized|TRBJ2-5
TGTGCCAGCAGCTTTCTAGCGGGGGACCAAGAGACCCAGTACTTC
CASSFLAGDQETQYF
>TRBV14|TRBD1|.|TRBJ1-2
TGTGCCAGCAGCTATGACAGGGCCGGCGGCTACACCTTC
CASSYDRAGGYTF
>TRBV28|.|few|TRBJ1-1
TGTGCCAGCAGTTTGATTGTAATGAGCACTGAAGCTTTCTTT
CASSLIVMSTEAFF
>TRBV9|.|.|TRBJ2-1
TGTGCCAGCAGCGTAGGTTTCAATGAGCAGTTCTTC
CASSVGFNEQFF
>TRBV6-8|.|.|TRBJ2-3
TGTGCCAGCAGTCGAGTCGGGGACCTCACAGATACGCAGTATTTT
CASSRVGDLTDTQYF
>TRBV6-8|.|medium-sized|TRBJ2-2
TGTGCCATCAGTGGACAAGAGAACACCGGGGAGCTGTTTTTT
CAISGQENTGELFF
>TRBV14|.|.|TRBJ1-4
TGTGCCAGCAGCCAAGCCACAGTGTTTGCAACTAATGAAAAACTGTTTTTT
CASSQATVFATNEKLFF
>TRBV5-8|TRBD2|few|TRBJ2-4
TGTGCCAGCAGCATTAGCGGGGGAAAAAACATTCAGTACTTC
CASSISGGKNIQYF
>TRBV10-2|.|.|TRBJ1-4
TGCGCCAGCAGACCGGGACCAACTAATGAAAAACTGTTTTTT
CASRPGPTNEKLFF
>TRBV6-8|.|medium-sized|TRBJ2-5
TGTGCCAGCAGTTTGATGTCGGTAACCCAAGAGACCCAGTACTTC
CASSLMSVTQETQYF
>TRBV18|.|.|TRBJ2-5
TGTGCCAGCTCACCACCAGGCAGCGCACAAGAGACCCAGTACTTC
CASSPPGSAQETQYF
>TRBV11-3|TRBD1|.|TRBJ1-1
TGTGCCAGCAGCCGACGCCGGGGACAGGGTGCCATGAACACTGAAGCTTTCTTT
CASSRRRGQGAMNTEAFF
>TRBV6-8|.|few|TRBJ2-1
TGTGCCAGCAGTTATTCCCGCGATGAGCAGTTCTTC
CASSYSRDEQFF
>TRBV5-1|.|.|TRBJ1-1
TGCGCCAGCAGCTACGGACCGGACCGGCCGAACACTGAAGCTTTCTTT
CASSYGPDRPNTEAFF
>TRBV10-3|TRBD2|few|TRBJ2-6
TGTGCCATCAGTGAGTCAGCGGGAGTAGCTGGGGCCAACGTCCTGACTTTC
CAISESAGVAGANVLTF
>TRBV18|.|.|TRBJ2-1
TGTGCCAGCTCCCGCGACTATCCCTACAACAATGAGCAGTTCTTC
CASSRDYPYNNEQFF
>TRBV6-1|.|few|TRBJ1-5
TGTGCCAGCAGTGAAGCCCGGCCAAGGAGCAATCAGCCCCAGCATTTT
CASSEARPRSNQPQHF